This TCR beta chain emerged from a study of blood T cells in healthy people across ages. Primed by a sample-barcoded 5' primer and a J-beta primer mix, a second PCR proceeded for roughly 6 to 12 cycles. All cDNA molecules were each tagged by a template-switch adaptor with 12 random nucleotides. At least 3 million CDR3-containing paired-end reads were obtained per sample. TCRdb itself ran the 5' RACE reads through MiXCR, one entry per CDR3 protein. This table has about a million distinct CDR3 sequences, less than 45% appearing once. The CDR3 is made up of 15 amino acids. The germline gives CDR1 SGDLS, CDR2 YYNGEE. V shed 0 bases, J shed 4 bases, and the junction held 4 bases outside the gene matches. Healthy Caucasian individuals from Russia aged 6 to 90 served as donors.

The gene calls are TRBV9 and TRBJ2-3; 8 bases map to TRBD1. The origin of this receptor is a man aged 18 to 30 in good health. Sequencing used blood. The CDR3, as DNA: TGTGCCAGCAGCGTAGATGGGGACAGGCCAGATACGCAGTATTTT. Amino acids: CASSVDGDRPDTQYF.